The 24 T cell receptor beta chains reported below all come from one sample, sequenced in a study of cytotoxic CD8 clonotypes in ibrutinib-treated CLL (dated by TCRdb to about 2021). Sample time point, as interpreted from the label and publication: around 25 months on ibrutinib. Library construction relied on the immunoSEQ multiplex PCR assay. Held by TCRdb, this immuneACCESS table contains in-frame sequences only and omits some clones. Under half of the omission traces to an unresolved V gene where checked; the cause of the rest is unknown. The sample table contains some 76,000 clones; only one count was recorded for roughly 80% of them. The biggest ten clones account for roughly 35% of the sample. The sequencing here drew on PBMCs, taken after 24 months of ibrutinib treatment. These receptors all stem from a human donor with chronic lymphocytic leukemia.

The CDR3 bases are TGTGCCAGCAGCCCCTCTGGCTGGGCTTTTGAGCAGTTCTTC. As protein: CASSPSGWAFEQFF. The genes are TRBV9 and TRBJ2-1; D uncertain. The CDR3 runs 14 residues. The V end was cut by 4 bases, the J end by 9 bases, with 17 bases between. Germline values: CDR1 SGDLS, CDR2 YYNGEE.

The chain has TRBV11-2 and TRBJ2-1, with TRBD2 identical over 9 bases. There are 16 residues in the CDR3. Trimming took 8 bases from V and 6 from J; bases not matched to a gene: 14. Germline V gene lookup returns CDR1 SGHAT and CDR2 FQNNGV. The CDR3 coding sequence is TGTGCCAGCCAGGTTGAGGCGGGAGGGCCGGGCAATGAGCAGTTCTTC. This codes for CASQVEAGGPGNEQFF.

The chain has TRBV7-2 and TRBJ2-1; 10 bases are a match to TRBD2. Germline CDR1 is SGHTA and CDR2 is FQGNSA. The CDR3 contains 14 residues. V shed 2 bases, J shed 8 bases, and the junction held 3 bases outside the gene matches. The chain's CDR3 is CASSLWLAGDEQFF. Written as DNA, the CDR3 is TGTGCCAGCAGCTTATGGCTAGCGGGAGATGAGCAGTTCTTC.

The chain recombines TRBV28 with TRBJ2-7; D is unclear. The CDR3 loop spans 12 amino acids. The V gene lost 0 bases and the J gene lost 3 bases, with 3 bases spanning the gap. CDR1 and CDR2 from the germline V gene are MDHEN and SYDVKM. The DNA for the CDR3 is TGTGCCAGCAGTTTATGGGACTACGAGCAGTACTTC. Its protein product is CASSLWDYEQYF.

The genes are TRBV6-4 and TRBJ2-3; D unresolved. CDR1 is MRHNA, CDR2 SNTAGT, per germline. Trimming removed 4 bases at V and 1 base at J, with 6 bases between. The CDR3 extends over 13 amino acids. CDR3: CASSVQGTDTQYF. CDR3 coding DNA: TGTGCCAGCAGTGTTCAGGGCACAGATACGCAGTATTTT.

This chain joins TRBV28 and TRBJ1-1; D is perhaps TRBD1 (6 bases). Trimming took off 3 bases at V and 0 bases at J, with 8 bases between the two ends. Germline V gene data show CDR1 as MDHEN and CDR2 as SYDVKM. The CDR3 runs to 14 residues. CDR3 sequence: CASSLTGLNTEAFF. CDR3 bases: TGTGCCAGCAGTTTGACAGGACTGAACACTGAAGCTTTCTTT.

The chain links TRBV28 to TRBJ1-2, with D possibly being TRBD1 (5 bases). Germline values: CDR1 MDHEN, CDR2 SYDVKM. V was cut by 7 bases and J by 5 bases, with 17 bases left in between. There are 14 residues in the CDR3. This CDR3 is CASTLRGTRYGYTF. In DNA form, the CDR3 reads TGTGCCAGCACCCTACGGGGCACTCGTTATGGCTACACCTTC.

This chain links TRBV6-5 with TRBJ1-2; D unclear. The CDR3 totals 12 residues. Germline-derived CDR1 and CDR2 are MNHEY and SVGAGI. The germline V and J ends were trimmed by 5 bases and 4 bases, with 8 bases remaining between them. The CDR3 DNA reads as TGTGCCAGCAGTGCCGGGAGCTATGGCTACACCTTC. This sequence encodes CASSAGSYGYTF.

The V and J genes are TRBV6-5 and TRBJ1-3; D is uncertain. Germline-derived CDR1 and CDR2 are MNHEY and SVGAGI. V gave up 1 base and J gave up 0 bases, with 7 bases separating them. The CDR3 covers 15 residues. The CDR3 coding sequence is TGTGCCAGCAGTTACTTCGCGAGCTCTGGAAACACCATATATTTT. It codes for CASSYFASSGNTIYF.

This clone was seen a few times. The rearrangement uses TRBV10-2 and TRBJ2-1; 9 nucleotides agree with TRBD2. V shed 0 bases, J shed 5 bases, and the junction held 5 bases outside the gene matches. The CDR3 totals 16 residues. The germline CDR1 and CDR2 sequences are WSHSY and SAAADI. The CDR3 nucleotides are TGCGCCAGCAGTGAGTCCGCTAGCGGGATTAACAATGAGCAGTTCTTC. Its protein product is CASSESASGINNEQFF.

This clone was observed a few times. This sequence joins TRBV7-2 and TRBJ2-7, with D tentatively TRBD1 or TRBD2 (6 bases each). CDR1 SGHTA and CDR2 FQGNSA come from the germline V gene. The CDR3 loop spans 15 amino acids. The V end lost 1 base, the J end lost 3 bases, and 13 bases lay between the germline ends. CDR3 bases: TGTGCCAGCAGCTTAGAAGGGGGGACCAACTACGAGCAGTACTTC. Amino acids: CASSLEGGTNYEQYF.

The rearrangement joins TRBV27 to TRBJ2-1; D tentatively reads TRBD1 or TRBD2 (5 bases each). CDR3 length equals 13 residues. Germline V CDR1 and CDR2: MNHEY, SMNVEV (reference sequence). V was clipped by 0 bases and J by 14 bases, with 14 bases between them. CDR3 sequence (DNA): TGTGCCAGCAGTTTATCTGCAGGGTGGGGAGAGTTCTTC. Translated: CASSLSAGWGEFF.

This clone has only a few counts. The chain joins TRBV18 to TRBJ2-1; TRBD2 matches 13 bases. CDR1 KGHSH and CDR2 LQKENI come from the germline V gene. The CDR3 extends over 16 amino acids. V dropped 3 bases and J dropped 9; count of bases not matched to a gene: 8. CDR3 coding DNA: TGTGCCAGCTCACCCAGGACTAGCGGGAGTCGTGCTGAGCAGTTCTTC. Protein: CASSPRTSGSRAEQFF. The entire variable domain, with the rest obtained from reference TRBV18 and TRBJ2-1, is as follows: NAGVMQNPRHLVRRRGQEARLRCSPMKGHSHVYWYRQLPEEGLKFMVYLQKENIIDESGMPKERFSAEFPKEGPSILRIQQVVRGDSAAYFCASSPRTSGSRAEQFFGPGTRLTVL.

CDR3 region: CASGYRVGRRSRGIPSYEQYF. For the CDR3, the DNA is TGTGCCAGCGGATACAGGGTGGGACGACGGTCTAGGGGAATCCCCTCCTACGAGCAGTACTTC. V usage is TRBV28 and J usage is TRBJ2-7; a weak D match, TRBD1 (6 bases). Trimming took off 8 bases at V and 0 bases at J, with 35 bases between the two ends. Germline V CDR1 and CDR2: MDHEN, SYDVKM. The CDR3 sequence is 21 residues long.

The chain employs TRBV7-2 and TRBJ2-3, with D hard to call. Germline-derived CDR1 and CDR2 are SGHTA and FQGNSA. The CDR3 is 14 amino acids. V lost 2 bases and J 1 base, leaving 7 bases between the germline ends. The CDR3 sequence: CASSLRPGTDTQYF. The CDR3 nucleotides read TGTGCCAGCAGCTTACGACCAGGCACAGATACGCAGTATTTT.

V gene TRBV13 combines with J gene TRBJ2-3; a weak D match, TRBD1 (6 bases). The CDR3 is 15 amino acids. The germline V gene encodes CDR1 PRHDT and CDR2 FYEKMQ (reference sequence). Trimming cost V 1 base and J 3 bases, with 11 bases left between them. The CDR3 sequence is CASSLERGLTDTQYF. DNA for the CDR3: TGTGCCAGCAGCTTAGAAAGGGGGTTAACAGATACGCAGTATTTT. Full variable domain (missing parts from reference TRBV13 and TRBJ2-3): AAGVIQSPRHLIKEKRETATLKCYPIPRHDTVYWYQQGPGQDPQFLISFYEKMQSDKGSIPDRFSAQQFSDYHSELNMSSLELGDSALYFCASSLERGLTDTQYFGPGTRLTVL.

CDR3 amino acids: CASSPRLVGYNEQFF. CDR3 bases: TGTGCCAGCAGTCCACGGCTAGTGGGATACAATGAGCAGTTCTTC. J is TRBJ2-1 and V is TRBV6-1; no clear D gene. The CDR3 has 15 amino acids. V shed 5 bases and J shed 4 bases, with 15 bases lying between them. Germline-derived CDR1 and CDR2 are MNHNS and SASEGT.

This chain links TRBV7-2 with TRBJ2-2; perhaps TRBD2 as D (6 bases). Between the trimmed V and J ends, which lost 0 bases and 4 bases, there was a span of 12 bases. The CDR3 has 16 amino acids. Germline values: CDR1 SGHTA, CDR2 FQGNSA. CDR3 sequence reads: CASSLAVTGGTGELFF. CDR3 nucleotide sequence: TGTGCCAGCAGCTTAGCGGTAACCGGGGGCACCGGGGAGCTGTTTTTT.

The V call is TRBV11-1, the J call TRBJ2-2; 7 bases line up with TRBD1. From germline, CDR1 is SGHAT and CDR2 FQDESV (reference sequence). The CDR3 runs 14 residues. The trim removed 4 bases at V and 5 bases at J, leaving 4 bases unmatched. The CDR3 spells CASSSARGTGELFF. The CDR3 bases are TGTGCCAGCAGCTCCGCCAGGGGGACCGGGGAGCTGTTTTTT.

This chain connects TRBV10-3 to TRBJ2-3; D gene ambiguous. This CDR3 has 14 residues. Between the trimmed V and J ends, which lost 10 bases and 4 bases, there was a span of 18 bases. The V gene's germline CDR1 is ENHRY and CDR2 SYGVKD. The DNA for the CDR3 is TGTGCCACCCTAGGGTCTGTGGCGGCAGATACGCAGTATTTT. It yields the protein CATLGSVAADTQYF.

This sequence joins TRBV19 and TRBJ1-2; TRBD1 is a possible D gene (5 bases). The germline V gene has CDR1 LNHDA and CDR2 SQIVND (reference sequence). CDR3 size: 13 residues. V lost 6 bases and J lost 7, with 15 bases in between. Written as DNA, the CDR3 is TGTGCCAGTAGCCTTGAGGGGCCCAGTGGCTACACCTTC. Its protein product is CASSLEGPSGYTF.

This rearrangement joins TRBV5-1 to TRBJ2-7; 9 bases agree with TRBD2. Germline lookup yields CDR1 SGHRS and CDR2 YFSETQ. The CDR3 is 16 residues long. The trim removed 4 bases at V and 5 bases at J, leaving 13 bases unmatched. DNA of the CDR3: TGCGCCAGCAGCCGAGATCAGCTAGCGGGAATACACGAGCAGTACTTC. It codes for CASSRDQLAGIHEQYF.

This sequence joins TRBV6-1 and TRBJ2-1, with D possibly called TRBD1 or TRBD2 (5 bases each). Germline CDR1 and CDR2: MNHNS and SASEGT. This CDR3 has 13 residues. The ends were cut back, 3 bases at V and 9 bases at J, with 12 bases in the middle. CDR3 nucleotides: TGTGCCAGCAGTGACTCGGGGCTTAGTGAGCAGTTCTTC. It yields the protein CASSDSGLSEQFF.

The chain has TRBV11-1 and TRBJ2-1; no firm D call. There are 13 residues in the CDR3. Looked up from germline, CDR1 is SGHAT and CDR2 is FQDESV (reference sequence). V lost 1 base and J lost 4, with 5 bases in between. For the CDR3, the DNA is TGTGCCAGCAGCTTAGGGGGATACAATGAGCAGTTCTTC. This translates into CASSLGGYNEQFF.